The present entry profiles one TCR beta chain with its context. What it recognizes is unknown. A universal primer binding site was introduced by template switching. The final cDNA contained unique molecular identifiers. One entry per CDR3 protein, called by TCRdb with MiXCR from the 5' RACE reads. Of about 530,000 distinct CDR3 sequences in the sample, 20% to 25% are singletons; the top ten hold about 0.5%. The data were taken from a study of identical twins. Study-wide results and limits: Out-of-frame alpha sequences shared by twins were enriched for low generation probability. It was cross-sectional statistical analysis, not following the same donors, that the conclusions relied on.

The CDR3 consists of 15 residues. The V and J ends lost 1 base and 4 bases respectively, with 14 bases between them. Germline values: CDR1 DFQATT, CDR2 SNEGSKA (reference sequence). This same sample was also taken into another study, of yellow fever vaccine responses in identical twins. From that report: Twins' T cell vaccine responses reportedly looked partly convergent, partly personalized.

The sequencing input was CD4+ T cells sorted from blood. V usage is TRBV20-1 and J usage is TRBJ2-1; possibly TRBD1 for D (5 bases). The receptor was isolated from a woman between 18 and 29 years old in good health. The chain's CDR3 is CSARGGGARYNEQFF. The DNA of the CDR3 is TGCAGTGCTAGAGGGGGCGGTGCAAGATACAATGAGCAGTTCTTC.